The 32 T cell receptor beta chains presented below share a single source sample, sequenced in a study of glioma-infiltrating T cells after dendritic cell vaccination. Assay used: immunoSEQ multiplex PCR; TCRdb lists only in-frame clones, some missing. Altogether 45,000 to 50,000 clones are present, 65% to 90% being singletons, with the ten largest covering roughly 11%. Sequences were derived from blood, sampled before dendritic cell vaccination. The receptors stem from a human donor with glioblastoma.

The chain recombines TRBV2 with TRBJ2-1; tentatively, D is TRBD2 (6 bases). Looked up from germline, CDR1 is SNHLY and CDR2 is FYNNEI. V was cut by 4 bases and J by 5 bases, with 12 bases left in between. CDR3 length: 14 amino acids. The CDR3 sequence: CASSGPGGNNEQFF. For the CDR3, the DNA is TGTGCCAGCAGTGGCCCCGGGGGTAACAATGAGCAGTTCTTC.

Comments on this clone: The junction departs from germline at one end; a sequencing error may be responsible. The chain uses TRBV5-1 and TRBJ1-4, with 9 bases aligning to TRBD1. The germline V gene has CDR1 SGHRS and CDR2 YFSETQ. CDR3 length: 13 residues. The CDR3 bases are TGCGCCAGCTGGACAGGGGCTGGGGGAAAACTGTCTTTT. Protein sequence: CASWTGAGGKLSF.

The rearrangement joins TRBV7-8 to TRBJ1-2; 10 positions agree with TRBD1. CDR3 length equals 14 residues. The germline V gene encodes CDR1 SGHVS and CDR2 FQNEAQ. The V gene end was trimmed by 5 bases and the J gene end by 7 bases; junction bases not matched to a gene: 7. CDR3 bases: TGTGCCAGCAGCATGGGACAGGGGTCCCCTGGCTACACCTTC. It specifies CASSMGQGSPGYTF.

The chain recombines TRBV4-3 with TRBJ2-7; D possibly corresponds to TRBD2 (6 bases). The germline V and J ends were trimmed by 0 bases and 0 bases, with 12 bases remaining between them. The germline gives CDR1 LGHNA, CDR2 YSLEER. This CDR3 spans 16 amino acids. DNA for the CDR3: TGCGCCAGCAGCCAAGATCGGTCGGGAGACTCCTACGAGCAGTACTTC. Its protein is CASSQDRSGDSYEQYF.

The chain combines TRBV7-9 with TRBJ1-2; TRBD1 matches 7 bases. V lost 0 bases and J lost 5; bases outside the gene matches: 6. The germline CDR1 and CDR2 sequences are SEHNR and FQNEAQ (reference sequence). The CDR3 extends over 15 amino acids. CDR3 in DNA: TGTGCCAGCAGCTTAGCCGGCCAGGGGGTATATGGCTACACCTTC. It is translated as CASSLAGQGVYGYTF.

Only one count was recorded for this clone. V gene TRBV7-2 combines with J gene TRBJ1-2, with 10 nucleotides matching TRBD1. Germline V gives CDR1 SGHTA, CDR2 FQGNSA. Trimming removed 1 base from V and 4 bases from J; junction bases left unmatched: 3. This CDR3 region has 15 residues. The CDR3, as DNA: TGTGCCAGCAGCTTAGGGGGGACAGGGGTCTATGGCTACACCTTC. Translating it yields CASSLGGTGVYGYTF.

The chain links TRBV4-1 to TRBJ2-5; TRBD2 aligns across 7 bases. This CDR3 is 16 amino acids long. V dropped 4 bases and J dropped 7; count of bases not matched to a gene: 15. The germline V gene encodes CDR1 MGHRA and CDR2 YSYEKL. The CDR3 sequence is CASSPERAGLQGTQYF. DNA for the CDR3: TGCGCCAGCAGCCCAGAGCGAGCGGGGCTCCAGGGGACCCAGTACTTC.

V usage is TRBV11-3 and J usage is TRBJ2-2; 7 bases agree with TRBD1. The CDR3 spans 15 residues. The V gene's germline CDR1 is SGHNT and CDR2 YENEEA. J lost 3 bases, V lost 5 bases, and 6 bases had no gene match. CDR3 nucleotides: TGTGCCAGCAGCATAGGAGGACAGGACACCGGGGAGCTGTTTTTT. It specifies CASSIGGQDTGELFF.

The rearrangement links TRBV6-1 to TRBJ1-1; 7 positions agree with TRBD1. The CDR3 covers 13 residues. With 4 bases clipped from V and 10 bases from J, the junction kept 9 bases outside the gene matches. Germline V lookup: CDR1 MNHNS, CDR2 SASEGT. The CDR3 region is CASSARQGVRAFF. CDR3 DNA: TGTGCCAGCAGTGCTAGACAGGGTGTGCGAGCTTTCTTT.

V is TRBV30 and J is TRBJ1-1, with 7 bases that match TRBD1. Looked up from germline, CDR1 is GTSNPN and CDR2 is SVGIG (reference sequence). The length of the CDR3 is 13 residues. Trimming removed 0 bases from V and 10 bases from J; junction bases left unmatched: 8. DNA of the CDR3: TGTGCCTGGAGTGTAGGACCGGGACAGCGAGCTTTCTTT. Its protein is CAWSVGPGQRAFF. Together with reference TRBV30 and TRBJ1-1, the CDR3 gives the full variable domain: SQTIHQWPATLVQPVGSPLSLECTVEGTSNPNLYWYRQAAGRGLQLLFYSVGIGQISSEVPQNLSASRPQDRQFILSSKKLLLSDSGFYLCAWSVGPGQRAFFGQGTRLTVV.

This sequence joins TRBV27 and TRBJ2-7, with D possibly TRBD2 on 5 matching bases. Per the germline V gene, CDR1 is MNHEY and CDR2 is SMNVEV (reference sequence). This CDR3 is built from 14 residues. Trimming shortened V by 6 bases and J by 4 bases, and 16 bases separated the two germline ends. As DNA, the CDR3 is TGTGCCAGCAGCGCTCTGGGGAGTGAGTACGAGCAGTACTTC. This encodes CASSALGSEYEQYF.

DNA for the CDR3: TGCGCCAGCAGCTTGGTATCGCAGGGACAAACCGGGGAGCTGTTTTTT. Translated, it gives CASSLVSQGQTGELFF. J is TRBJ2-2 and V is TRBV5-1; maybe TRBD1 (6 bases). CDR1 and CDR2 from the germline V gene are SGHRS and YFSETQ. The CDR3 has 16 amino acids. V lost 0 bases, J lost 5 bases, and 14 bases lay in between.

This clone was recorded only once. This chain joins TRBV18 and TRBJ1-1, with D maybe TRBD1 (5 bases). Germline loops: CDR1 KGHSH, CDR2 LQKENI. This CDR3 contains 13 residues. V gave up 1 base and J gave up 2 bases, with 5 bases separating them. CDR3 in amino acids: CASSPRTNTEAFF. As DNA, the CDR3 is TGTGCCAGCTCACCACGGACAAACACTGAAGCTTTCTTT.

This chain joins TRBV6-1 and TRBJ2-7, with a tentative D call TRBD2 (7 bases). The germline V gene encodes CDR1 MNHNS and CDR2 SASEGT. This CDR3 comprises 16 residues. V was pared by 4 bases and J by 0 bases, with 16 bases between. The CDR3 coding sequence is TGTGCCAGCAGTGTATTGGGAGGGGGGACCTCCTACGAGCAGTACTTC. Protein: CASSVLGGGTSYEQYF.

This chain links TRBV6-5 with TRBJ2-1; 10 bases are a match to TRBD2. The CDR3 totals 16 residues. The ends lost 3 bases at V and 5 bases at J; junction bases unmatched: 7. Germline V gives CDR1 MNHEY, CDR2 SVGAGI. The DNA of the CDR3 is TGTGCCAGCAGTTATCGGACTAGCGGACCTAACAATGAGCAGTTCTTC. This encodes CASSYRTSGPNNEQFF.

For this clone: A read error may produce the germline difference seen at one junction end. The genes are TRBV2 and TRBJ1-1; tentative D call: TRBD1 (5 bases). Per the germline V gene, CDR1 is SNHLY and CDR2 is FYNNEI. The CDR3 consists of 12 residues. The CDR3 spells CASRTTGTGAFF. The CDR3 nucleotides read TGTGCCAGCAGGACTACCGGGACTGGAGCTTTCTTT.

As DNA, the CDR3 is TGTGCCAGCAGCCCGACGGGGGGTAGCAATCAGCCCCAGCATTTT. It yields the protein CASSPTGGSNQPQHF. V is TRBV5-6 and J is TRBJ1-5; D is possibly TRBD1 (5 bases). Germline CDR1 SGHDT, CDR2 YYEEEE. The CDR3 loop spans 15 amino acids. The germline V and J ends were trimmed by 4 bases and 0 bases, with 11 bases remaining between them.

V usage is TRBV5-4 and J usage is TRBJ1-6; D perhaps matches TRBD1 (6 bases). Per the germline V gene, CDR1 is SGHNT and CDR2 is YYREEE (reference sequence). The V end was cut by 4 bases, the J end by 10 bases, with 18 bases between. The CDR3 loop spans 15 amino acids. The CDR3 is CASSHFHRDGSPLHF. In DNA form, the CDR3 reads TGTGCCAGCAGCCACTTCCACAGGGATGGCTCACCCCTCCACTTT.

The rearrangement uses TRBV27 and TRBJ2-1; D is unclear. The germline V gene encodes CDR1 MNHEY and CDR2 SMNVEV (reference sequence). Trimming cost V 3 bases and J 9 bases, with 12 bases left between them. The length of the CDR3 is 13 residues. The CDR3 region is CASSLYILSEQFF. In DNA form, the CDR3 reads TGTGCCAGCAGTTTGTACATATTAAGTGAGCAGTTCTTC.

The gene calls are TRBV18 and TRBJ1-1; 11 positions agree with TRBD1. The CDR3 loop spans 16 amino acids. Germline assignment: CDR1 KGHSH and CDR2 LQKENI. With V trimmed by 4 bases and J by 3 bases, 7 bases remained unmatched. The CDR3 loop is CASSQGTGGSHTEAFF. The CDR3 nucleotides are TGTGCCAGCTCACAGGGGACAGGGGGATCTCACACTGAAGCTTTCTTT.

The chain employs TRBV6-5 and TRBJ2-2; D not resolved. Germline CDR1 reads MNHEY; CDR2 reads SVGAGI. CDR3 length: 15 residues. V was trimmed by 7 bases and J by 2 bases, leaving 14 bases between them. The CDR3 coding sequence is TGTGCCAGCACCCTATCTAGTGGAAACACCGGGGAGCTGTTTTTT. Translating gives CASTLSSGNTGELFF.

The chain's CDR3 is CAINGDRQGTGEAFF. CDR3 coding DNA: TGTGCCATCAATGGGGATCGACAGGGGACAGGCGAAGCTTTCTTT. This chain connects TRBV10-3 to TRBJ1-1, with TRBD1 matching over 8 bases. In germline, CDR1 is ENHRY, CDR2 SYGVKD. V lost 7 bases to trimming and J lost 8 bases; unmatched junction nucleotides: 15. The CDR3 extends over 15 amino acids.

The chain combines TRBV19 with TRBJ2-7; 9 bases agree with TRBD1. CDR1 and CDR2 from the germline V gene are LNHDA and SQIVND (reference sequence). V shed 8 bases, J shed 5 bases, and the junction held 7 bases outside the gene matches. The CDR3 runs 13 residues. CDR3 loop: CASQDRGRNEQYF. CDR3 DNA: TGTGCCAGTCAGGACAGGGGAAGAAACGAGCAGTACTTC. Complete variable domain (other parts from reference TRBV19 and TRBJ2-7): DGGITQSPKYLFRKEGQNVTLSCEQNLNHDAMYWYRQDPGQGLRLIYYSQIVNDFQKGDIAEGYSVSREKKESFPLTVTSAQKNPTAFYLCASQDRGRNEQYFGPGTRLTVT.

A single count supports this clone. The rearrangement joins TRBV11-2 to TRBJ1-2; TRBD1 matches at 8 bases. CDR1 is SGHAT and CDR2 is FQNNGV in the germline V gene. The length of the CDR3 is 14 residues. V shed 6 bases, J shed 4 bases, and the junction held 7 bases outside the gene matches. CDR3 residues: CASSGRGLAYGYTF. CDR3 sequence (DNA): TGTGCCAGCAGTGGCAGGGGGCTTGCCTATGGCTACACCTTC.

This sequence joins TRBV5-1 and TRBJ1-1, with a possible D match to TRBD1 (6 bases). Germline CDR1 SGHRS, CDR2 YFSETQ. CDR3 length: 13 residues. V lost 6 bases, J lost 2 bases, and 11 bases lay in between. DNA for the CDR3: TGCGCCAGCACCAAACAGGGTAACACTGAAGCTTTCTTT. It yields the protein CASTKQGNTEAFF. The full variable domain, with the rest looked up from reference TRBV5-1 and TRBJ1-1, is KAGVTQTPRYLIKTRGQQVTLSCSPISGHRSVSWYQQTPGQGLQFLFEYFSETQRNKGNFPGRFSGRQFSNSRSEMNVSTLELGDSALYLCASTKQGNTEAFFGQGTRLTVV.

Here the CDR3 DNA reads TGTGCCAGCTCCCCCCGACAGGGATATACTGAAGCTTTCTTT. This sequence encodes CASSPRQGYTEAFF. J is TRBJ1-1 and V is TRBV18; TRBD1 aligns across 7 bases. Germline V CDR1 and CDR2: KGHSH, LQKENI. V dropped 6 bases and J dropped 5; count of bases not matched to a gene: 9. The CDR3 spans 14 residues.

This sequence joins TRBV5-4 and TRBJ2-3, with 12 bases fitting TRBD2. This CDR3 is built from 19 residues. In germline, CDR1 is SGHNT, CDR2 YYREEE (reference sequence). V lost 4 bases and J lost 3; bases outside the gene matches: 15. This CDR3 is CASSPGLASGGVGTDTQYF. In DNA form, the CDR3 reads TGTGCCAGCAGCCCGGGGCTGGCTAGCGGGGGGGTGGGGACAGATACGCAGTATTTT.

The gene calls are TRBV5-4 and TRBJ1-6, with D uncertain. Germline CDR1 is SGHNT and CDR2 is YYREEE (reference sequence). V lost 4 bases to trimming and J lost 7 bases, with 9 bases between them. CDR3 size: 13 residues. The CDR3, as DNA: TGTGCCAGCAGCGGGGAGTGGAATTCACCCCTCCACTTT. This sequence encodes CASSGEWNSPLHF.

This chain links TRBV5-4 with TRBJ2-7, with a tentative D call TRBD2 (6 bases). With 4 bases removed from V and 6 bases from J, the gap between germline ends came to 20 bases. Germline V gives CDR1 SGHNT, CDR2 YYREEE (reference sequence). The CDR3 is made up of 15 amino acids. The chain's CDR3 is CASSRKSGERGEQYF. CDR3 nucleotides: TGTGCCAGCAGCCGGAAATCGGGGGAGAGAGGCGAGCAGTACTTC.

V is TRBV5-4 and J is TRBJ2-1, with TRBD1 matching over 9 bases. The CDR3 contains 16 residues. The V gene's germline CDR1 is SGHNT and CDR2 YYREEE (reference sequence). The V gene end was trimmed by 4 bases and the J gene end by 4 bases; junction bases not matched to a gene: 9. In nucleotides, the CDR3 is TGTGCCAGCAGCCCTGAACAGGGGGCGCCGTACAATGAGCAGTTCTTC. Translated: CASSPEQGAPYNEQFF.

The chain carries TRBV2 and TRBJ1-2, with a possible D match to TRBD1 (6 bases). V was pared by 0 bases and J by 6 bases, with 11 bases between. Germline CDR1 reads SNHLY; CDR2 reads FYNNEI. The CDR3 contains 14 residues. The CDR3 region is CASSEAQGLDGYTF. CDR3 coding DNA: TGTGCCAGCAGTGAAGCGCAGGGGTTGGATGGCTACACCTTC.

In this sample, this clone turned up once. This sequence joins TRBV6-1 and TRBJ1-1, with D maybe TRBD1 (5 bases). The CDR3 totals 13 residues. V lost 7 bases to trimming and J lost 1 base, with 10 bases between them. Germline lookup yields CDR1 MNHNS and CDR2 SASEGT. The CDR3 DNA sequence: TGTGCCAGCACACTCGACAGGAACACTGAAGCTTTCTTT. Its protein is CASTLDRNTEAFF.